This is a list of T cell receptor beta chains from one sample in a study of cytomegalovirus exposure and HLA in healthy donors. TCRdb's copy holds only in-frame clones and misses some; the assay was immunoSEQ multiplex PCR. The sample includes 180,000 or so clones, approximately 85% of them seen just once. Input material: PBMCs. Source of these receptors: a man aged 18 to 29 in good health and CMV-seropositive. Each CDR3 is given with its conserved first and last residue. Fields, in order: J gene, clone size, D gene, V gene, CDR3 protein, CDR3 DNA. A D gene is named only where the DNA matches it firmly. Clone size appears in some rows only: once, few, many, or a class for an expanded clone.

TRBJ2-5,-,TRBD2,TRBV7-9,CASSQGLGLAGEAQETQYF,TGTGCCAGCAGTCAAGGTCTCGGGCTAGCGGGGGAGGCACAAGAGACCCAGTACTTC
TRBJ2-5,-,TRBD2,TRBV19,CASSPPRTSVETQYF,TGTGCCAGTAGTCCGCCCCGGACTAGCGTGGAGACCCAGTACTTC
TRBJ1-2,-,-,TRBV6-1,CASSELSGTMVAF,TGTGCCAGCAGTGAATTGTCAGGGACTATGGTTGCCTTC
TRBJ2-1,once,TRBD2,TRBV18,CASSPTSGANEQFF,TGTGCCAGCTCGCCGACTAGCGGGGCCAATGAGCAGTTCTTC
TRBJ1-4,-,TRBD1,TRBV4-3,CASSQATGATNEKLFF,TGCGCCAGCAGCCAAGCGACAGGGGCTACTAATGAAAAACTGTTTTTT
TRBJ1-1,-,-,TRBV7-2,CASTRSVEAFF,TGTGCCAGCACCCGCTCGGTTGAAGCTTTCTTT
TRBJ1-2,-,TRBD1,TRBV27,CATGDRRHNYGYTF,TGTGCCACCGGGGACAGGCGACACAACTATGGCTACACCTTC
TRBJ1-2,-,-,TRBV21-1,CASSKGRGWYGYTF,TGTGCCAGCAGCAAAGGGAGGGGTTGGTATGGCTACACCTTC
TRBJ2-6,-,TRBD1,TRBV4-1,CASSQKFGTAGANVLTF,TGCGCCAGCAGCCAAAAGTTCGGGACAGCTGGGGCCAACGTCCTGACTTTC
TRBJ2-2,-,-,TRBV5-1,CASSSGDPNTGELFF,TGCGCCAGCAGCTCAGGGGACCCGAACACCGGGGAGCTGTTTTTT
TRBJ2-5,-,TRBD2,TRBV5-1,CASSLGSGGARQETQYF,TGCGCCAGCAGCTTGGGTAGCGGGGGGGCCCGGCAAGAGACCCAGTACTTC
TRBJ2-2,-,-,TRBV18,CASSHSGTGELFF,TGTGCCAGCTCACACTCCGGGACCGGGGAGCTGTTTTTT
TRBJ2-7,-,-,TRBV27,CASSPDLRGAYEQYF,TGTGCCAGCAGTCCCGACCTCCGGGGTGCCTACGAGCAGTACTTC
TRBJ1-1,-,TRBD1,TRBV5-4,CASSSPTGGNTEAFF,TGTGCCAGCAGCTCCCCAACAGGGGGGAATACTGAAGCTTTCTTT
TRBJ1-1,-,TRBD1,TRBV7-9,CASSPDRFGAFF,TGTGCCAGCAGCCCGGACAGGTTCGGAGCTTTCTTT
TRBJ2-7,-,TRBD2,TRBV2,CASSEGGTRIYEQYF,TGTGCCAGCAGTGAGGGTGGGACTAGAATTTACGAGCAGTACTTC
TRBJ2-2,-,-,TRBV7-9,CASSPPDSQNTGELFF,TGTGCCAGCAGCCCCCCGGACAGTCAGAACACCGGGGAGCTGTTTTTT
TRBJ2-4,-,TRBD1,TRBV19,CASSTYRGWYF,TGTGCCAGTAGTACGTACAGGGGTTGGTACTTC
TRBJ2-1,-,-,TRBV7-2,CASSFGGGSYNEQFF,TGTGCCAGCAGCTTTGGTGGGGGGAGTTACAATGAGCAGTTCTTC
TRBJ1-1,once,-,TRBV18,CASSPGGKEAFF,TGTGCCAGCTCACCAGGGGGGAAGGAAGCTTTCTTT
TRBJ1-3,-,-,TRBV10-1,CAAQRRKGNTIYF,TGCGCCGCCCAAAGACGAAAGGGGAACACCATATATTTT
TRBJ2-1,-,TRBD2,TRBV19,CASSTHLLLADTYNEQFF,TGTGCCAGTAGTACCCACCTGCTACTAGCGGATACCTACAATGAGCAGTTCTTC
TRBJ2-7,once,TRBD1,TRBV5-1,CASSIVDREVEQYF,TGCGCCAGCAGCATAGTGGACAGGGAAGTCGAGCAGTACTTC
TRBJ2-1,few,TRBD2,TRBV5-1,CASSRRLAGDNEQFF,TGCGCCAGCAGTCGACGTTTAGCGGGGGACAATGAGCAGTTCTTC
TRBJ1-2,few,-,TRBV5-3,CARSFSRPEDGYTF,TGTGCCAGAAGCTTTTCCCGCCCGGAGGACGGCTACACCTTC
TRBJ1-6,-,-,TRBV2,CASSEESSYNSPLHF,TGTGCCAGCAGTGAAGAGAGCTCCTATAATTCACCCCTCCACTTT
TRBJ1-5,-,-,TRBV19,CASSIDGAARSNQPQHF,TGTGCCAGTAGTATAGATGGGGCGGCGCGGAGCAATCAGCCCCAGCATTTT
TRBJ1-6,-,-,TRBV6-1,CASNVGGYSPLHF,TGTGCCAGCAACGTGGGAGGGTATTCACCCCTCCACTTT
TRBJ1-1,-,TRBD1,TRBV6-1,CASSEGDRAIMNTEAFF,TGTGCCAGCAGTGAGGGGGACAGGGCTATCATGAACACTGAAGCTTTCTTT
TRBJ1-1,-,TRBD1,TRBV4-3,CASSHGAQDRGNTEAFF,TGCGCCAGCAGCCATGGCGCGCAGGACAGGGGAAACACTGAAGCTTTCTTT
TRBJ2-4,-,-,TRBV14,CASSPIAAKNIQYF,TGTGCCAGCAGTCCCATAGCGGCGAAAAACATTCAGTACTTC
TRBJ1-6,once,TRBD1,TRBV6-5,CASSQRDSDNSPLHF,TGTGCCAGCAGCCAGAGGGACAGCGATAATTCACCCCTCCACTTT
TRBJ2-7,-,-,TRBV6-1,CASIELGGAYEQYF,TGTGCCAGCATAGAGTTGGGCGGGGCCTACGAGCAGTACTTC
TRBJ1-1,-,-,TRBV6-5,CASTEGNTEAFF,TGTGCCAGCACGGAGGGGAACACTGAAGCTTTCTTT
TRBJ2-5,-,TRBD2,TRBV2,CATRTSGLPGEETQYF,TGTGCCACCCGGACTAGCGGGTTACCAGGGGAAGAGACCCAGTACTTC
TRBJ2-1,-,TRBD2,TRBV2,CASSGTSGGAKQFF,TGTGCCAGCAGTGGGACTAGCGGGGGGGCGAAGCAGTTCTTC
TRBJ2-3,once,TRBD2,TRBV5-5,CASSLSLADTQYF,TGTGCCAGCAGCTTGTCACTAGCGGATACGCAGTATTTT
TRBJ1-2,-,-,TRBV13,CASSLRGLHYGYTF,TGTGCCAGCAGCTTAAGAGGGTTACACTATGGCTACACCTTC
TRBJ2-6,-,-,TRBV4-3,CASSQSSSYNSGANVLTF,TGCGCCAGCAGTCAAAGTAGCAGTTATAACTCTGGGGCCAACGTCCTGACTTTC
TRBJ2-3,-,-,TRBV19,CASSMEGAAFTDTQYF,TGTGCCAGTAGTATGGAGGGGGCCGCCTTCACAGATACGCAGTATTTT
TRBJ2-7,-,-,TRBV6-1,CASSIESTSAEQYF,TGTGCCAGCAGTATAGAGTCTACCTCTGCCGAGCAGTACTTC
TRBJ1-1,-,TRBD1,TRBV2,CASMGLDRGTEAFF,TGTGCCAGCATGGGTCTTGACAGGGGCACTGAAGCTTTCTTT